These T cell receptor beta chains were read from a single sample in a study of identical twins. TCRdb recomputed calls from the 5' RACE reads with MiXCR, one row per CDR3 protein. The table lists around 490,000 distinct CDR3 sequences, roughly an eighth of them singletons, with approximately 0.9% in the top ten. These data were likewise used in another study, on yellow fever vaccine responses in identical twins.

The sample taken for sequencing was CD4+ T cells sorted from blood. These receptors were obtained from a woman younger than 30 in good health. The CDR3 runs from the conserved cysteine through the conserved F or W. The order of the fields is D gene, clone size, V gene, J gene, CDR3 DNA, CDR3 protein. A D gene is named only where the DNA matches it firmly. A clone size is listed for some rows: how often the clone was seen (once, few, many), or a class if it is expanded.

>.|.|TRBV20-1|TRBJ2-7
TGCAGTGTTTTGGACCACTACGAGCAGTACTTC
CSVLDHYEQYF
>.|.|TRBV6-2/TRBV6-3|TRBJ2-1
TGTGCCAGCTCCCGTCCCGTTCTAGCGAACAATGAGCAGTTCTTC
CASSRPVLANNEQFF
>.|many|TRBV4-3|TRBJ2-1
TGCGCCAGCAGCCAAACGGGGGCGCGGCAGTTCTTC
CASSQTGARQFF
>TRBD2|few|TRBV20-1|TRBJ2-3
TGCAGTGTACCTAGCGGGACCACAGATACGCAGTATTTT
CSVPSGTTDTQYF
>.|few|TRBV2|TRBJ2-1
TGTGCCAGCAGACCCAATACGGGGTCCCCTGGAAATGAGCAGTTCTTC
CASRPNTGSPGNEQFF
>TRBD1|.|TRBV12-3/TRBV12-4|TRBJ2-1
TGTGCCAGCAGTTTGGGACAGGCTAATGAGCAGTTCTTC
CASSLGQANEQFF
>.|.|TRBV15|TRBJ2-7
TGTGCCACCAGCAGAGACAGGGTCTACGAGCAGTACTTC
CATSRDRVYEQYF
>TRBD1|many|TRBV12-3/TRBV12-4|TRBJ2-7
TGTGCCAGCAGACCCGGACAGGGGGCATACGAGCAGTACTTC
CASRPGQGAYEQYF
>.|.|TRBV5-1|TRBJ2-7
TGCGCCAGCAGCTCCCAGCCCAGCGGGCTATCCTACGAGCAGTACTTC
CASSSQPSGLSYEQYF
>TRBD1|.|TRBV7-2|TRBJ1-5
TGTGCCAGCAGCTCCCGGACAGGGCAGCAGCCCCAGCATTTT
CASSSRTGQQPQHF
>TRBD2|few|TRBV4-3|TRBJ2-1
TGCGCCAGCAGCCAAGATAAACTAGCGGGCAGTGAGCAGTTCTTC
CASSQDKLAGSEQFF
>.|many|TRBV5-1|TRBJ1-6
TGCGCCAGCAGCTTGGAGGCTTGGGATTCACCCCTCCACTTT
CASSLEAWDSPLHF
>TRBD1|.|TRBV6-1|TRBJ1-1
TGTGCCAGCAGTGGAACCCGGACAGGGGGGAACACTGAAGCTTTCTTT
CASSGTRTGGNTEAFF
>.|few|TRBV28|TRBJ1-5
TGTGCCAGCAGTGCACGGAGGGGTATTGGCAATCAGCCCCAGCATTTT
CASSARRGIGNQPQHF
>.|few|TRBV10-3|TRBJ1-6
TGTGCCATCAGTGCTGCCCGGGACCGCGGGCTATTAGGATCACCCCTCCACTTT
CAISAARDRGLLGSPLHF
>TRBD1|few|TRBV20-1|TRBJ2-7
TGCAGTACCTCCGGGACAGGCTCCTACGAGCAGTACTTC
CSTSGTGSYEQYF
>.|few|TRBV12-3/TRBV12-4|TRBJ1-2
TGTGCCAGCAGTATTGCGCGTGCACCTAACTATGGCTACACCTTC
CASSIARAPNYGYTF
>TRBD2|.|TRBV20-1|TRBJ2-4
TGCTGTGCTAGAGATATGACTAGCGGGGGCAAAAACATTCAGTACTTC
CCARDMTSGGKNIQYF
>TRBD2|few|TRBV5-1|TRBJ2-1
TGCGCCAGCAGCTTGGGACTAGCGGGAGGGCCTTCCTCCTACAATGAGCAGTTCTTC
CASSLGLAGGPSSYNEQFF
>TRBD2|.|TRBV3-1|TRBJ2-1
TGTGCCAGCAGCAACCAAGTACTTCGGGTTGGCGGGAGTCGGTCCTACAATGAGCAGTTCTTC
CASSNQVLRVGGSRSYNEQFF
>.|few|TRBV7-7|TRBJ2-5
TGTGCTAGCAGCTCCTGGGGTCTCCAAGAGACCCAGTACTTC
CASSSWGLQETQYF
>.|few|TRBV5-6|TRBJ2-7
TGTGCCAGCAGCTTATCGGGGCCGGGGGAGCAGTACTTC
CASSLSGPGEQYF
>.|many|TRBV15|TRBJ2-7
TGTGCCACCAGCAGAGATCTGCTTGATGAGCAGTACTTC
CATSRDLLDEQYF
>.|.|TRBV20-1|TRBJ1-5
TGCAGTGCTAGAATTGGGGTAGGGGACGGTAGTCAGCCCCAGCATTTT
CSARIGVGDGSQPQHF
>TRBD2|.|TRBV6-1|TRBJ2-1
TGTGCCAGCAGGAGCCCGGGACTAGAATACAATGAGCAGTTCTTC
CASRSPGLEYNEQFF
>.|.|TRBV20-1|TRBJ2-5
TGCAGTGCTAGGGGTGGGAAGGAGACCCAGTACTTC
CSARGGKETQYF
>TRBD2|.|TRBV7-9|TRBJ2-1
TGTGCCAGCAGTTTCAAAGCGGGGGCTTCCTACAATGAGCAGTTCTTC
CASSFKAGASYNEQFF
>TRBD1|many|TRBV28|TRBJ2-7
TGTGCCAGCAGTCCTGTCGGACAGGGCTACGAGCAGTACTTC
CASSPVGQGYEQYF
>TRBD1|few|TRBV7-2|TRBJ1-6
TGTGCCAGCAGCTTTCTAACAGGGGGAAATTCACCCCTCCACTTT
CASSFLTGGNSPLHF
>.|many|TRBV5-6|TRBJ1-6
TGTGCCAGCAGCTCGGGCTTTTATAATTCACCCCTCCACTTT
CASSSGFYNSPLHF
>.|.|TRBV20-1|TRBJ2-1
TGCAGTGCTAGAGGATGGGTGCGGGTAGGACCCTACAATGAGCAGTTCTTC
CSARGWVRVGPYNEQFF